The T cell receptor (beta chain) described here comes from a study of T-cell memory formation after mild COVID-19. Whole-study findings and limits: Among clones contracting day 15 to 85, CD4/CD8 was balanced, whereas later expanders leaned CD4+. Among contracting clones, CD4+ were mainly CM/EM and CD8+ enriched in EMRA. The appearance of some responding clones in pre-infection memory suggested that cross-reactive memory joined.

Only a few counts were recorded for this clonotype. Its antigen remains unidentified. 5'RACE with constant-segment primers yielded barcoded, UMI-tagged TCR alpha and TCR beta cDNA libraries. TCRdb itself ran the 5' RACE reads through MiXCR, one entry per CDR3 protein. Among under 600,000 distinct CDR3 sequences listed, about 22% were seen once. This CDR3 comprises 16 residues. V lost 5 bases and J lost 0, with 15 bases in between. CDR1 SGHTA and CDR2 FQGNSA come from the germline V gene. The chain employs TRBV7-2 and TRBJ2-3; no definite D call. The clonotype originates from an adult woman who had mild COVID-19 (a few samples of this study predate the infection). Cell type and time point are not known. The sequenced material came from PBMCs or a T cell subset sorted from them (not recorded which). CDR3 DNA: TGTGCCAGCAGCCCTCAGGCGACCCTAAGCACAGATACGCAGTATTTT. Amino acid sequence: CASSPQATLSTDTQYF.